This T cell receptor (beta chain) was captured in a study of blood T cells in healthy people across ages. Alongside a J-beta primer mix, a sample-barcoded 5' primer served in a second PCR lasting about 6 to 12 cycles. TCRdb re-derived calls from the 5' RACE reads in MiXCR, one entry per CDR3 protein. The sample records 750,000 to 850,000 distinct CDR3 sequences, about 25% being singletons. These same records also appear under a second study, on T cells of mothers and their children. That paper notes: A few mothers and their six children, all healthy Caucasians, donated. Every mother supplied over 8.5 million TCR beta CDR3 reads and every child some 3 million. Slightly higher, non-significant overlap characterized related mother-child pairs relative to unrelated pairs.

The receptor's source is a boy younger than 18 in good health. The sample was blood.

Written as DNA, the CDR3 is TGTGCCAGCAGTCAGGACGGGGGACTAGCGGGATATACGCAGTATTTT. Protein product: CASSQDGGLAGYTQYF. The rearrangement uses TRBV25-1 and TRBJ2-3, with 13 bases aligning to TRBD2. The V segment lost 5 bases and the J segment 7 bases; nucleotides outside the gene matches: 9. The CDR3 length is 16 residues. CDR1 is MGHDK, CDR2 SYGVNS, per germline.